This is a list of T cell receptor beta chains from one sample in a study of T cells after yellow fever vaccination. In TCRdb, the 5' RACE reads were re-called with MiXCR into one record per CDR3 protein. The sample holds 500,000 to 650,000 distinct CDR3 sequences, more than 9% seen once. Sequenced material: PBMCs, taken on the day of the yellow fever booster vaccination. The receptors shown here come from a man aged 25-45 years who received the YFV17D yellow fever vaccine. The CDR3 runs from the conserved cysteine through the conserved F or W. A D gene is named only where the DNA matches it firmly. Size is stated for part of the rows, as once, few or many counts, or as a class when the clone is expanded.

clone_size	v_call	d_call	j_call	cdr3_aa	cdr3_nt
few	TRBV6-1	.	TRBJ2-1	CASSRSGPYNEQFF	TGTGCCAGCAGCCGTAGCGGCCCCTACAATGAGCAGTTCTTC
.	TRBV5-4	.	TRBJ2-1	CASSKDRNNEQFF	TGTGCCAGCAGCAAAGACAGGAACAATGAGCAGTTCTTC
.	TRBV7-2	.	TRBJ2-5	CASSFSGSIQWETQYF	TGTGCCAGCAGCTTCTCGGGGAGTATTCAGTGGGAGACCCAGTACTTC
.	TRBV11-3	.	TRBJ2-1	CASSARPSPYNEPFF	TGTGCCAGCAGCGCTAGGCCTAGCCCTTACAATGAGCCGTTCTTC
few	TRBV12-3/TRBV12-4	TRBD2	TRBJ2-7	CASSSHGTSGDEQYF	TGTGCCAGCAGTTCACACGGGACTAGCGGGGACGAGCAGTACTTC
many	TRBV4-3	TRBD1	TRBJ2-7	CASSQGQGEYEQYF	TGCGCCAGCAGCCAAGGACAGGGGGAGTACGAGCAGTACTTC
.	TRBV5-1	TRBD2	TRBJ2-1	CASSLAGYSYNEQFF	TGCGCCAGCAGTCTAGCGGGGTACTCCTACAATGAGCAGTTCTTC
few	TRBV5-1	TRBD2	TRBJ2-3	CASSLPLAGVDTQYF	TGCGCCAGCAGCTTGCCACTAGCGGGGGTCGATACGCAGTATTTT
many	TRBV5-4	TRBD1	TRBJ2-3	CASNTGTGGQLYF	TGTGCCAGCAACACCGGGACAGGGGGCCAGTTGTATTTT
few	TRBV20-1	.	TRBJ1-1	CSARERASEAFF	TGCAGTGCTAGAGAACGGGCTAGTGAAGCTTTCTTT
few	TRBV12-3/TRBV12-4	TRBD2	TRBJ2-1	CASSEDGGTYYNEQFF	TGTGCCAGCAGTGAGGACGGGGGGACCTACTACAATGAGCAGTTCTTC
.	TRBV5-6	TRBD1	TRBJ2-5	CASSFLGQGETQYF	TGTGCCAGCAGCTTCCTAGGACAGGGGGAGACCCAGTACTTC
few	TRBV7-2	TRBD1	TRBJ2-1	CASSSPGQGAHEQFF	TGTGCCAGCAGCTCTCCGGGACAGGGGGCTCATGAGCAGTTCTTC
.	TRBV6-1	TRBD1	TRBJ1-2	CASPTWARTGAYGYTF	TGTGCCAGTCCAACCTGGGCCCGGACAGGGGCCTATGGCTACACCTTC
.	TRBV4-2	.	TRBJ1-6	CASSHNKGQSNSPLHF	TGTGCCAGCAGCCATAATAAGGGACAATCTAATTCACCCCTCCACTTT
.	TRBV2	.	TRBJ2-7	CASSDNPRYNEQYF	TGTGCCAGCAGTGATAACCCTAGATACAACGAGCAGTACTTC
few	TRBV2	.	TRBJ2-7	CASSWDTATYEQYF	TGTGCCAGCAGTTGGGACACCGCTACCTACGAGCAGTACTTC
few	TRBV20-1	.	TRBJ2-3	CSGYPQGTDTQYF	TGCAGTGGCTACCCGCAGGGGACAGATACGCAGTATTTT
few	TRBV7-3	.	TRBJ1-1	CASSLQEGTEAFF	TGTGCCAGCAGCCTTCAAGAGGGCACTGAAGCTTTCTTT
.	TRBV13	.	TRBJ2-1	CASSLGPDPSYNEQFF	TGTGCCAGCAGCTTAGGCCCCGACCCTTCCTACAATGAGCAGTTCTTC
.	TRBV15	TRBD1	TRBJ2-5	CSTSLRDSQETQYF	TGTTCCACCAGCCTCCGGGACAGCCAAGAGACCCAGTACTTC
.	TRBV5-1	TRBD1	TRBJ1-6	CASSWDRLNSPLHF	TGCGCCAGCAGCTGGGACAGGCTAAATTCACCCCTCCACTTT
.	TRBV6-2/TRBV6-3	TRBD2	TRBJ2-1	CASSKQSLAGVYNEQFF	TGTGCCAGCAGTAAGCAGTCACTAGCGGGAGTCTACAATGAGCAGTTCTTC
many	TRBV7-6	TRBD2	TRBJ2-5	CASSLGLAGGNQETQYF	TGTGCCAGCAGCTTAGGCCTAGCGGGAGGAAACCAAGAGACCCAGTACTTC
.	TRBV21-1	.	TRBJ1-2	CASSKVPPLGVGYTF	TGTGCCAGCAGCAAAGTACCCCCGCTAGGGGTAGGCTACACCTTC
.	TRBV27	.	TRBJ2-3	CASSYTRSRTDTQYF	TGTGCCAGCAGCTACACCAGGAGCCGCACAGATACGCAGTATTTT
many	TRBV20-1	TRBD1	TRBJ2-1	CSASYRGRTNEQFF	TGCAGTGCTAGTTACAGGGGGCGGACCAATGAGCAGTTCTTC
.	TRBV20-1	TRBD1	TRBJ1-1	CSASRQGTEAFF	TGCAGTGCTAGCCGACAGGGGACTGAAGCTTTCTTT
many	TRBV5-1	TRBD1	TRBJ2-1	CASSPGQGSYNEQFF	TGTGCCAGCAGTCCGGGACAGGGCTCCTACAATGAGCAGTTCTTC
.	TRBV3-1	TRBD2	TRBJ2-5	CASTLGTSGSLETQYF	TGTGCCAGCACACTCGGGACTAGCGGGAGTTTGGAGACCCAGTACTTC
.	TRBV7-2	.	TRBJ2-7	CASSPGFADYEQYF	TGTGCCAGCAGCCCGGGATTTGCGGACTACGAGCAGTACTTC
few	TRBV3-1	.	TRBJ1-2	CASSQAPENYGYTF	TGTGCCAGCAGCCAAGCCCCCGAGAACTATGGCTACACCTTC
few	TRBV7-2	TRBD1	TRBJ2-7	CASSLYTGGNYEQYF	TGTGCCAGCAGCTTATATACAGGGGGGAACTACGAGCAGTACTTC
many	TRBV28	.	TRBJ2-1	CASSPTYNEQFF	TGTGCCAGCAGCCCCACCTACAATGAGCAGTTCTTC
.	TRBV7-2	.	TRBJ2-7	CASSLRAISVSEQYF	TGTGCCAGCAGCCTCCGAGCGATTTCTGTATCGGAGCAGTACTTC
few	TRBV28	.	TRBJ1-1	CATHRDTEAFF	TGTGCCACCCACAGGGATACTGAAGCTTTCTTT
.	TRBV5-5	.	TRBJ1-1	CASSSPGEVINTEAFF	TGTGCCAGCAGTTCTCCGGGGGAGGTAATCAACACTGAAGCTTTCTTT
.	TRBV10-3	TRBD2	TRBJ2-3	CASLTVAGGTDTQYF	TGTGCCAGCTTAACGGTAGCGGGAGGCACAGATACGCAGTATTTT
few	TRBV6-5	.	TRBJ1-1	CASSYSHREAEAFF	TGTGCCAGCAGTTACTCTCACAGAGAGGCTGAAGCTTTCTTT
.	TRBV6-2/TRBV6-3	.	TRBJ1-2	CASSYSPVYGYTF	TGTGCCAGCAGTTACTCACCGGTCTATGGCTACACCTTC
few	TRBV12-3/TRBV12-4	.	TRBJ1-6	CASSLADYSPLHF	TGTGCCAGCAGTTTAGCAGATTATTCACCCCTCCACTTT
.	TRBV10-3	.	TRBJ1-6	CAISESGSGNSPLHF	TGTGCCATCAGTGAGTCGGGTTCAGGGAATTCACCCCTCCACTTT
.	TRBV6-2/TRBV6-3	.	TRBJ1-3	CASSSGGARGNTIYF	TGTGCGTCTTCGTCTGGAGGGGCTCGTGGAAACACCATATATTTT
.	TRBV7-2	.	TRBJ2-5	CASSLSLQEETQYF	TGTGCCAGCAGCTTAAGCCTCCAGGAGGAGACCCAGTACTTC
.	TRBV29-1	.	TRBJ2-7	CSVERGSYEQYF	TGCAGCGTTGAAAGGGGGAGCTACGAGCAGTACTTC
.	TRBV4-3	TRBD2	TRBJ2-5	CASSRASGRSETQYF	TGCGCCAGCAGCCGGGCTAGCGGGAGGAGTGAGACCCAGTACTTC
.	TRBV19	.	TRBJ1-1	CASSIGGDTEAFF	TGTGCCAGTAGTATAGGCGGGGACACTGAAGCTTTCTTT
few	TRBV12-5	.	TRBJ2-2	CASAWRIEDTGELFF	TGTGCTAGTGCCTGGCGGATTGAAGACACCGGGGAGCTGTTTTTT
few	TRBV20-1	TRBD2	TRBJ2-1	CSARGSGKSSYNEQFF	TGCAGTGCTAGAGGCAGCGGGAAAAGCTCCTACAATGAGCAGTTCTTC
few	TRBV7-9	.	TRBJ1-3	CASSPRQHSGNTIYF	TGTGCCAGCAGCCCCCGACAGCACTCTGGAAACACCATATATTTT
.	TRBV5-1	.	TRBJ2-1	CASSDPGVGYNEQFF	TGCGCCAGCAGTGACCCTGGGGTTGGCTACAATGAGCAGTTCTTC
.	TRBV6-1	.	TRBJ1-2	CASTRGSNYGYTF	TGTGCCAGCACGAGGGGGTCTAACTATGGCTACACCTTC
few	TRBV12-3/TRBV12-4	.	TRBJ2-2	CASSLSGGGTGELFF	TGTGCCAGCAGTTTGTCAGGGGGGGGAACCGGGGAGCTGTTTTTT
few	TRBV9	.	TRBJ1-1	CASSVAGDTEAFF	TGTGCCAGCAGCGTAGCTGGAGACACTGAAGCTTTCTTT
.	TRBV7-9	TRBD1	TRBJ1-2	CASSSSGTGKINGYTF	TGTGCCAGCAGCTCATCCGGGACAGGGAAAATCAATGGCTACACCTTC
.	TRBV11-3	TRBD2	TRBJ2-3	CASSSGLAPNTDTQYF	TGTGCCAGCAGCTCAGGACTAGCACCGAACACAGATACGCAGTATTTT
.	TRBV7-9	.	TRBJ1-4	CASSLGQFSGLEKLFF	TGTGCCAGCAGCTTAGGACAGTTCTCGGGTCTGGAAAAACTGTTTTTT
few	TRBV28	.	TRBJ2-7	CASSPLFTYEQYF	TGTGCCAGCAGTCCCCTGTTCACCTACGAGCAGTACTTC
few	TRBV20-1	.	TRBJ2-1	CSARSIRTSTDEQFF	TGCAGTGCTAGATCTATTAGAACCTCGACGGATGAGCAGTTCTTC
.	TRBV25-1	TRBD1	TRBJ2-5	CASSTPGTGEQETQYF	TGTGCCAGCAGTACGCCCGGGACAGGGGAACAAGAGACCCAGTACTTC